The clone carrying this T cell receptor (beta chain) was observed a handful of times. Its antigen remains unidentified. This specimen belongs to a study of blood T cells in healthy people across ages. Study-level findings and limits: Age advanced and TCR beta diversity per million T cells fell, roughly linearly.

Germline CDR1 and CDR2: MDHEN and SYDVKM. The ends were cut back, 7 bases at V and 7 bases at J, with 19 bases in the middle. The CDR3 is 15 amino acids. With a J-beta primer mix and a sample-barcoded 5' primer, a second PCR ran 7 to 11 cycles. A template-switch adaptor with 12 random nucleotides tagged each cDNA molecule. The yield of each sample was at least 2.5 million CDR3-containing paired-end reads. TCRdb redid the calling of the 5' RACE reads with MiXCR, one entry per CDR3 protein. Among fewer than 800,000 distinct CDR3 sequences listed, around a quarter were seen once. This sample was shared with a second study, whose subject was T cells of mothers and their children. This second study notes: Sequencing got over 9.5 million TCR beta CDR3 reads from each mother and some 3 million from each child.

The chain couples TRBV28 to TRBJ1-4; tentatively, D is TRBD1 (5 bases). This TCR was sampled from a boy between 5 and 17 years old in good health. Sequencing input: blood. The CDR3 here is CASNPAGWDGEKLFF. The CDR3 DNA is TGTGCCAGCAACCCGGCAGGGTGGGACGGTGAAAAACTGTTTTTT.